This T cell receptor (beta chain) was recorded in a study of shared clonotypes between healthy human individuals. Overall study: Each donor contributed plates that comprised three CD4 naive, three CD4 memory, two CD8 naive and one CD8 memory. Regarding the study as a whole: Rarefaction curves obtained for sorted subsets showed sequencing incomplete despite large depth.

CD8 cells regarded as naive lacked CD45RO, were positively chosen for CCR7, and omitted terminally differentiated effector memory CD45RA+ cells. Donors comprised healthy HIV-negative adults lacking recent acute infections or vaccinations. Trimming shortened V by 4 bases and J by 0 bases, and 8 bases separated the two germline ends. Germline loops: CDR1 SGHNT, CDR2 YYREEE (reference sequence). The CDR3 is made up of 13 amino acids. On this clone: Its matching antigen is unknown.

Generated by immunoSEQ multiplex PCR, the TCRdb table keeps only in-frame clones and is missing some. In the table there are some 600,000 clones, roughly 96% of which are singletons. The chain has TRBV5-4 and TRBJ2-7; D is unresolved. Sequencing used naive CD8+ T cells sorted from blood. The TCR was taken from a woman younger than 45 in good health. This chain's CDR3 is CASSQNPSYEQYF. CDR3 sequence (DNA): TGTGCCAGCAGCCAAAATCCCTCCTACGAGCAGTACTTC. The full variable domain, its missing parts supplied by reference TRBV5-4 and TRBJ2-7, is ETGVTQSPTHLIKTRGQQVTLRCSSQSGHNTVSWYQQALGQGPQFIFQYYREEENGRGNFPPRFSGLQFPNYSSELNVNALELDDSALYLCASSQNPSYEQYFGPGTRLTVT.